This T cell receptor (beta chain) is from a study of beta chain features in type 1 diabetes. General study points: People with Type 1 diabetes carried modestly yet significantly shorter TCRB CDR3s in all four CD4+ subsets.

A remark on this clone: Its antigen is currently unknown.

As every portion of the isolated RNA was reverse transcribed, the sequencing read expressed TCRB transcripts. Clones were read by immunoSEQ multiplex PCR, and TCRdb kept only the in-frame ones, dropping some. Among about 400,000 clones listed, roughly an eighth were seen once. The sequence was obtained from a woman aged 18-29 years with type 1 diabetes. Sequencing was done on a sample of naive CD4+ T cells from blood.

The CDR3 region has the DNA TGCGCCAGCAGCCAAGATCTGAGTTTGACCGGGGAGCTGTTTTTT. Protein sequence: CASSQDLSLTGELFF. V and J are TRBV4-1 and TRBJ2-2; D remains unclear. The CDR3 has 15 residues. The ends were cut back, 0 bases at V and 5 bases at J, with 10 bases in the middle. Germline CDR1 and CDR2: MGHRA and YSYEKL.